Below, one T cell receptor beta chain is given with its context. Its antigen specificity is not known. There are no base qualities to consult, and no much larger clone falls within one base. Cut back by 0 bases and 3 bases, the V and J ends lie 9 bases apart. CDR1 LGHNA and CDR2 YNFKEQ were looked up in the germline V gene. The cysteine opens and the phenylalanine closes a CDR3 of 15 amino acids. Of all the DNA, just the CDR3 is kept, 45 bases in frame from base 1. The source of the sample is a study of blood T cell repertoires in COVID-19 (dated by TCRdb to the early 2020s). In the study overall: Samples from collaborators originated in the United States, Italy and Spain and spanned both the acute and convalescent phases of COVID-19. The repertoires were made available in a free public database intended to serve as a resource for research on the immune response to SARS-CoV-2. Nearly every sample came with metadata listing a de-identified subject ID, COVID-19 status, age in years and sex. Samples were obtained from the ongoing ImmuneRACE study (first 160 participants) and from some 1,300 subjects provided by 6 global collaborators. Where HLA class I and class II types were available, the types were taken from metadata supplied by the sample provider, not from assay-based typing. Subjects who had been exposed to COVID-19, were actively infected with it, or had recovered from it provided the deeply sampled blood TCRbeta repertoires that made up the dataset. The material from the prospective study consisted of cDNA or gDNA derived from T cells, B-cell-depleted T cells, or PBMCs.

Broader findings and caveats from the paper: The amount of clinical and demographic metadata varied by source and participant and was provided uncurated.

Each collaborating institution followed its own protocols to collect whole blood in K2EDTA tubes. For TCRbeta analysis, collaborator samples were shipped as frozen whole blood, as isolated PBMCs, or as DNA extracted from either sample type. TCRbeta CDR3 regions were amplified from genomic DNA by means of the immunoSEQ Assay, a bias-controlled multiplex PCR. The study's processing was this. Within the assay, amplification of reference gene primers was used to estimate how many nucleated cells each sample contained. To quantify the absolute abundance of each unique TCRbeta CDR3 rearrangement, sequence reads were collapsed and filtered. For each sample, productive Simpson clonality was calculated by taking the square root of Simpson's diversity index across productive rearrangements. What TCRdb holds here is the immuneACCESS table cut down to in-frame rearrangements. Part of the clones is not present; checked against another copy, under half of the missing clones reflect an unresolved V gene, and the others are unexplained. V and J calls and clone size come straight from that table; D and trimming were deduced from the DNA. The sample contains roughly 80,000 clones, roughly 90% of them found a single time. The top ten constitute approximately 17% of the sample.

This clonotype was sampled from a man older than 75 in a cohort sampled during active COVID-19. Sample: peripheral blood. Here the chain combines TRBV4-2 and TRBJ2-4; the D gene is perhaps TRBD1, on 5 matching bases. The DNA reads TGTGCCAGCAGCCAAGAGATAGGGGTCAAAAACATTCAGTACTTC. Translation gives CASSQEIGVKNIQYF.